This T cell receptor beta chain came from a study of blood T cell repertoires in COVID-19. Study summary: Italy, Spain and the United States were the sources of the convalescent and acute COVID-19 samples. T cells, B-cell-depleted T cells, or PBMCs provided the cDNA or gDNA that served as material.

Clones were read by immunoSEQ multiplex PCR, and TCRdb kept only the in-frame ones, dropping some. The table has more than 200,000 clones, 85% to 90% seen once; the top ten hold roughly 1.7%. Resolution of symptoms, clearance, or two negative PCRs was present in recovered Cohort 3 donors. This CDR3 spans 12 amino acids. The V gene's germline CDR1 is MNHNS and CDR2 SASEGT. Trimming pared 3 bases from V and 8 bases from J, leaving 10 bases between. The receptor comes from a middle-aged man who had recovered from COVID-19. Material for sequencing was PBMCs or T cells enriched from blood (not recorded which). V usage is TRBV6-1 and J usage is TRBJ1-2; D gene uncertain. In nucleotides, the CDR3 is TGTGCCAGCAGTGAGGGCCGTTTGGGCTACACCTTC. This translates into CASSEGRLGYTF.